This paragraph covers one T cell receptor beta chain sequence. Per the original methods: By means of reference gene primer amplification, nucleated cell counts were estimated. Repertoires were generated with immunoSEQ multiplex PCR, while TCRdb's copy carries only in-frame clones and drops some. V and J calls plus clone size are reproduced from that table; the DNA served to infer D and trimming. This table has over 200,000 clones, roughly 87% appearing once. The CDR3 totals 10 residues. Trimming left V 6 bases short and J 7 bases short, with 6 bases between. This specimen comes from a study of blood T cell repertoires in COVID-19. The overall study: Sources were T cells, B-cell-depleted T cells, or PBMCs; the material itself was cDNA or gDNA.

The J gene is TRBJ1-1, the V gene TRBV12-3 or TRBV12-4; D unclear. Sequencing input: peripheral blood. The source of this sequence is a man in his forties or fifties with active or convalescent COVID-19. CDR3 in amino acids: CASSLYEAFF. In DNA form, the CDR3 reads TGTGCCAGCAGCTTATATGAAGCTTTCTTT.